This T cell receptor beta chain was sequenced during a study of blood T cell repertoires in COVID-19. Study context: Some COVID-19 samples were acute and others convalescent; all came from the United States, Italy and Spain. Nucleic acid was either cDNA or gDNA, and it came from T cells, B-cell-depleted T cells, or PBMCs.

Those who participated ranged in age from 18 to 89 years and resided in approximately 26 US areas. A case of COVID-19 had been met by exposed participants within 2 weeks before study entry. Sequencing used immunoSEQ multiplex PCR; TCRdb keeps in-frame clones, though not all of them. The sample yields about 280,000 clones, around 80% seen once. The sequencing input was PBMCs or T cells enriched from blood (not recorded which). The TCR comes from a man aged 40-55 years who had been exposed to COVID-19.

In DNA, the CDR3 is TGTGCCAGCAGCCCGAGCCCGAGCTCCTACAATGAGCAGTTCTTC. The encoded protein is CASSPSPSSYNEQFF. The chain is built from TRBV7-2 and TRBJ2-1; D unclear. The CDR3 runs 15 residues. The germline CDR1 and CDR2 sequences are SGHTA and FQGNSA. V was trimmed by 5 bases and J by 0 bases, leaving 11 bases between them.